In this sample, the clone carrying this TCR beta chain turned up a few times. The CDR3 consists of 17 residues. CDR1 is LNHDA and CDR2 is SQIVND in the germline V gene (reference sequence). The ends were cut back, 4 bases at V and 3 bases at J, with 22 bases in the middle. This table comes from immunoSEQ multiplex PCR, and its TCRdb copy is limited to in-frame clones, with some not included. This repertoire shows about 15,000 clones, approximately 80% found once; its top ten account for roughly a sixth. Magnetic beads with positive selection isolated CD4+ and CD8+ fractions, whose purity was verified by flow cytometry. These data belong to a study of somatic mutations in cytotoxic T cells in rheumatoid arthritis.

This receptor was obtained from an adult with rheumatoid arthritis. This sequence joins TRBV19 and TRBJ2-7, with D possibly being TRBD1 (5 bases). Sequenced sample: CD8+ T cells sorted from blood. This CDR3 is CASSNYRQSHPNYEQYF. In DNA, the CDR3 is TGTGCCAGTAGTAACTATCGACAGAGTCACCCAAACTACGAGCAGTACTTC.